This T cell receptor beta chain was profiled in a study of PD-1 blockade in classical Hodgkin lymphoma. The overall study: On a schedule of every 2 weeks, patients received nivolumab 3 mg/kg intravenously. General study findings and limits: Newly diagnosed patients and complete responders had comparable diversity at baseline. When set against healthy donors, newly diagnosed patients were reported to show lower baseline TCR diversity.

TCRdb keeps only in-frame clones here, not all; method: immunoSEQ multiplex PCR. The table has about 28,000 clones, about four fifths seen once. Sample time point: cycle 4 day 1 (C4D1), after around six weeks of nivolumab. Every patient had relapsed following autologous stem cell transplantation, and cohorts differed in brentuximab vedotin exposure. As to this clone: What it binds is not known.

The V gene end was trimmed by 8 bases and the J gene end by 6 bases; junction bases not matched to a gene: 11. Germline values: CDR1 SEHNR, CDR2 FQNEAQ (reference sequence). The length of the CDR3 is 16 residues. The rearrangement uses TRBV7-9 and TRBJ2-1; TRBD2 matches at 12 bases. The sequences come from peripheral blood mononuclear cells (PBMCs), collected before the fourth cycle of nivolumab. This sequence was found in a human donor with classical Hodgkin lymphoma. CDR3 DNA: TGTGCCAGCGCCGGACTAGCGGGATATTTCGCCAATGAGCAGTTCTTC. It translates to CASAGLAGYFANEQFF.